The 28 T cell receptor beta chains given below trace back to one sample, sequenced in a study of long-term antiretroviral therapy in people with HIV. Run at survey level, the immunoSEQ assay was version v3.0. Using immunoSEQ multiplex PCR, the repertoire was profiled, and TCRdb retains in-frame clones only, with some absent. Here the sample spans tens of thousands of clones, 80% to 90% being singletons. The sample consisted of unsorted PBMCs, taken 3 years after starting antiretroviral therapy. The receptors stem from a man between 50 and 59 years old with HIV.

This CDR3 is CASRPAVGGPYEQYF. DNA for the CDR3: TGTGCCAGCAGGCCCGCTGTGGGGGGACCCTACGAGCAGTACTTC. The gene calls are TRBV6-1 and TRBJ2-7; D might be TRBD2 (6 bases). CDR1 and CDR2 from the germline V gene are MNHNS and SASEGT. Trimming pared 6 bases from V and 2 bases from J, leaving 17 bases between. The CDR3 loop spans 15 amino acids.

This chain connects TRBV5-1 to TRBJ2-7; D gene uncertain. This CDR3 is 13 amino acids long. With 0 bases removed from V and 2 bases from J, the gap between germline ends came to 6 bases. The germline gives CDR1 SGHRS, CDR2 YFSETQ. The CDR3 bases are TGCGCCAGCAGCTTGGCGGAGACCTACGAGCAGTACTTC. Protein product: CASSLAETYEQYF.

V gene TRBV6-5 combines with J gene TRBJ2-7; 11 bases line up with TRBD2. The CDR3 extends over 16 amino acids. With 0 bases clipped from V and 1 base from J, the junction kept 2 bases outside the gene matches. Germline lookup yields CDR1 MNHEY and CDR2 SVGAGI. The CDR3 nucleotides are TGTGCCAGCAGTTACTCTAGGACTAGCGGGTCCTACGAGCAGTACTTC. Amino acids: CASSYSRTSGSYEQYF.

This chain joins TRBV11-2 and TRBJ2-3; D is unresolved. Germline lookup yields CDR1 SGHAT and CDR2 FQNNGV. The CDR3 has 16 amino acids. Trimming pared 0 bases from V and 2 bases from J, leaving 12 bases between. CDR3 bases: TGTGCCAGCAGCTTAGAAGGGCTTAACCCCACAGATACGCAGTATTTT. Translation gives CASSLEGLNPTDTQYF.

This sequence joins TRBV5-1 and TRBJ2-3; TRBD2 matches at 11 bases. V shed 2 bases, J shed 14 bases, and the junction held 7 bases outside the gene matches. The CDR3 has 13 amino acids. Germline CDR1 SGHRS, CDR2 YFSETQ. The CDR3 loop reads CASSFLTSGEGYF. The CDR3 bases are TGCGCCAGCAGCTTTTTGACTAGCGGGGAAGGGTATTTT.

The rearrangement links TRBV6-1 to TRBJ1-1; D ambiguous. Germline-derived CDR1 and CDR2 are MNHNS and SASEGT. Trimming took off 5 bases at V and 3 bases at J, with 16 bases between the two ends. The CDR3 has 15 amino acids. The CDR3 sequence is CASSTTTVDYTEAFF. The CDR3 DNA reads TGTGCCAGCAGTACAACGACGGTGGATTACACTGAAGCTTTCTTT.

This chain uses TRBV30 with TRBJ1-5; no firm D call. V shed 1 base and J shed 1 base, with 8 bases lying between them. The CDR3 length is 14 residues. Germline values: CDR1 GTSNPN, CDR2 SVGIG (reference sequence). CDR3 sequence reads: CAWSDTGSNQPQHF. The CDR3, as DNA: TGTGCCTGGAGTGATACGGGCAGCAATCAGCCCCAGCATTTT.

This clone came up once. CDR3 nucleotide sequence: TGTGCCAGCAGTCCGACAGGGGGGGATCAGCCCCAGCATTTT. Translation: CASSPTGGDQPQHF. The J gene is TRBJ1-5, the V gene TRBV27, with TRBD1 matching 9 bases. V gave up 5 bases and J gave up 5 bases; unmatched junction bases: 4. This CDR3 spans 14 amino acids. Per the germline V gene, CDR1 is MNHEY and CDR2 is SMNVEV (reference sequence).

V is TRBV11-2 and J is TRBJ2-1; 9 bases are a match to TRBD2. CDR1 and CDR2 from the germline V gene are SGHAT and FQNNGV. V lost 5 bases to trimming and J lost 5 bases; unmatched junction nucleotides: 10. This CDR3 is built from 16 residues. CDR3 nucleotides: TGTGCCAGCAGCCCCCCCCGGCTAGCGGGGAACAATGAGCAGTTCTTC. Its protein is CASSPPRLAGNNEQFF.

This clone came up a few times. The rearrangement uses TRBV7-9 and TRBJ2-7, with TRBD2 as a possible D gene (5 bases). Trimming stripped 4 bases from V and 3 bases from J, with 13 bases between. The CDR3 contains 14 residues. Germline CDR1 is SEHNR and CDR2 is FQNEAQ (reference sequence). The DNA for the CDR3 is TGTGCCAGCAGCTCCGGGTACAGCGGCTACGAGCAGTACTTC. It yields the protein CASSSGYSGYEQYF. The complete variable domain, with remaining parts taken from reference TRBV7-9 and TRBJ2-7, reads DTGVSQNPRHKITKRGQNVTFRCDPISEHNRLYWYRQTLGQGPEFLTYFQNEAQLEKSRLLSDRFSAERPKGSFSTLEIQRTEQGDSAMYLCASSSGYSGYEQYFGPGTRLTVT.

J is TRBJ2-3 and V is TRBV7-2; tentatively, D is TRBD1 (5 bases). The V end lost 8 bases, the J end lost 7 bases, and 16 bases lay between the germline ends. Germline V gene data show CDR1 as SGHTA and CDR2 as FQGNSA. CDR3 length: 13 amino acids. In nucleotides, the CDR3 is TGTGCCAGCGTACCGACAGACCTGTATACGCAGTATTTT. Amino acid sequence: CASVPTDLYTQYF.

The chain is built from TRBV5-1 and TRBJ1-5, with 8 nucleotides matching TRBD1. With V trimmed by 4 bases and J by 2 bases, 8 bases remained unmatched. The length of the CDR3 is 16 residues. Germline V gene sequence: CDR1 SGHRS, CDR2 YFSETQ. The CDR3 reads CASSPGTGGRNQPQHF. The CDR3 DNA sequence: TGCGCCAGCAGCCCAGGGACAGGAGGGCGCAATCAGCCCCAGCATTTT.

This chain joins TRBV28 and TRBJ2-1; D call uncertain. The germline V gene has CDR1 MDHEN and CDR2 SYDVKM. Trimming cost V 4 bases and J 2 bases, with 15 bases left between them. There are 16 residues in the CDR3. This CDR3 reads CASSSTQVAPYNEQFF. For the CDR3, the DNA is TGTGCCAGCAGTTCCACCCAGGTAGCCCCCTACAATGAGCAGTTCTTC.

CDR3 protein: CASSLTSGGVQETQYF. As DNA, the CDR3 is TGTGCCAGCAGCTTGACTAGCGGGGGAGTACAAGAGACCCAGTACTTC. The chain has TRBV5-6 and TRBJ2-5; 11 nucleotides agree with TRBD2. The CDR3 loop spans 16 amino acids. Germline loops: CDR1 SGHDT, CDR2 YYEEEE. J lost 2 bases, V lost 1 base, and 4 bases had no gene match.

This chain links TRBV11-3 with TRBJ2-2, with 7 nucleotides matching TRBD1. V gave up 0 bases and J gave up 0 bases; unmatched junction bases: 1. Germline V gene data show CDR1 as SGHNT and CDR2 as YENEEA. The CDR3 is 16 residues long. The CDR3 loop reads CASSLEGTANTGELFF. The CDR3 DNA is TGTGCCAGCAGCTTAGAAGGGACAGCGAACACCGGGGAGCTGTTTTTT. The complete variable domain, with remaining parts taken from reference TRBV11-3 and TRBJ2-2, reads EAGVVQSPRYKIIEKKQPVAFWCNPISGHNTLYWYLQNLGQGPELLIRYENEEAVDDSQLPKDRFSAERLKGVDSTLKIQPAELGDSAVYLCASSLEGTANTGELFFGEGSRLTVL.

The chain carries TRBV18 and TRBJ2-2; 10 nucleotides agree with TRBD1. The length of the CDR3 is 15 residues. CDR1 KGHSH and CDR2 LQKENI come from the germline V gene. With 3 bases clipped from V and 5 bases from J, the junction kept 3 bases outside the gene matches. The CDR3 sequence: CASSPGQGSTGELFF. CDR3 coding DNA: TGTGCCAGCTCACCGGGACAGGGGAGTACCGGGGAGCTGTTTTTT.

By frequency in the sample, this clone is medium-sized. The V call is TRBV14, the J call TRBJ1-2; D is ambiguous. Trimming left V 4 bases short and J 2 bases short, with 14 bases between. Germline assignment: CDR1 SGHDN and CDR2 FVKESK. The CDR3 contains 15 residues. CDR3 residues: CASSLRVGWNYGYTF. CDR3 nucleotide sequence: TGTGCCAGCAGCCTTCGGGTAGGGTGGAACTATGGCTACACCTTC.

The V call is TRBV5-6, the J call TRBJ1-1; D is perhaps TRBD1 (6 bases). Germline-derived CDR1 and CDR2 are SGHDT and YYEEEE. Trimming removed 0 bases from V and 4 bases from J, with 13 bases in between. This CDR3 has 15 amino acids. The CDR3 here is CASSLEGHLATEAFF. CDR3 sequence (DNA): TGTGCCAGCAGCTTGGAGGGACATCTAGCCACTGAAGCTTTCTTT. The full variable domain, completed using reference TRBV5-6 and TRBJ1-1, is DAGVTQSPTHLIKTRGQQVTLRCSPKSGHDTVSWYQQALGQGPQFIFQYYEEEERQRGNFPDRFSGHQFPNYSSELNVNALLLGDSALYLCASSLEGHLATEAFFGQGTRLTVV.

The chain links TRBV4-3 to TRBJ2-3, with D maybe TRBD1 (6 bases). V was trimmed by 0 bases and J by 2 bases, leaving 9 bases between them. Per germline, CDR1 LGHNA and CDR2 YSLEER. The CDR3 extends over 15 amino acids. Here the CDR3 reads CASSQDRDTTDTQYF. In DNA form, the CDR3 reads TGCGCCAGCAGCCAAGATCGGGACACCACAGATACGCAGTATTTT.

This sequence joins TRBV7-2 and TRBJ2-1, with a weak D call TRBD2 (6 bases). V gave up 1 base and J gave up 8 bases, with 12 bases separating them. This CDR3 region has 14 residues. Germline V CDR1 and CDR2: SGHTA, FQGNSA. The DNA of the CDR3 is TGTGCCAGCAGCTTAGAGGTTGGGGAGGATGAGCAGTTCTTC. It codes for CASSLEVGEDEQFF. The whole variable domain, filled in from reference TRBV7-2 and TRBJ2-1, reads GAGVSQSPSNKVTEKGKDVELRCDPISGHTALYWYRQSLGQGLEFLIYFQGNSAPDKSGLPSDRFSAERTGGSVSTLTIQRTQQEDSAVYLCASSLEVGEDEQFFGPGTRLTVL.

This chain links TRBV11-2 with TRBJ2-7; D is unresolved. V lost 5 bases, J lost 4 bases, and 9 bases lay in between. Germline assignment: CDR1 SGHAT and CDR2 FQNNGV. The CDR3 contains 12 residues. The CDR3 loop is CASSTSGYEQYF. The CDR3 nucleotides read TGTGCCAGCAGCACCAGTGGGTACGAGCAGTACTTC.

The rearrangement uses TRBV7-3 and TRBJ1-2, with a tentative D call TRBD1 (5 bases). Germline-derived CDR1 and CDR2 are SGHTA and FQGTGA. This CDR3 comprises 14 residues. V lost 5 bases and J 6 bases, leaving 16 bases between the germline ends. The CDR3 sequence: CASSRGGGSHGYTF. CDR3 coding DNA: TGTGCCAGCAGCCGGGGCGGGGGATCCCATGGCTACACCTTC.

The genes are TRBV5-1 and TRBJ2-2, with TRBD1 as a possible D gene (5 bases). The V gene lost 5 bases and the J gene lost 6 bases, with 17 bases spanning the gap. CDR3 size: 15 residues. Germline CDR1 and CDR2: SGHRS and YFSETQ. This chain's CDR3 is CASSLMKGSPGELFF. CDR3 sequence (DNA): TGCGCCAGCAGTCTAATGAAGGGGTCCCCCGGGGAGCTGTTTTTT. Based on the CDR3 plus reference TRBV5-1 and TRBJ2-2, the full variable domain is KAGVTQTPRYLIKTRGQQVTLSCSPISGHRSVSWYQQTPGQGLQFLFEYFSETQRNKGNFPGRFSGRQFSNSRSEMNVSTLELGDSALYLCASSLMKGSPGELFFGEGSRLTVL.

This chain connects TRBV5-6 to TRBJ1-3; D not certain. V lost 3 bases and J lost 2, with 6 bases in between. There are 13 residues in the CDR3. Germline CDR1 reads SGHDT; CDR2 reads YYEEEE. CDR3: CASSSGPGNTIYF. DNA for the CDR3: TGTGCCAGCAGCTCAGGACCTGGAAACACCATATATTTT.

This rearrangement joins TRBV6-6 to TRBJ2-7, with TRBD1 as a possible D gene (6 bases). Germline CDR1 MNHNY, CDR2 SVGAGI (reference sequence). The ends were cut back, 5 bases at V and 7 bases at J, with 21 bases in the middle. This CDR3 is 15 amino acids long. The CDR3 region is CASSKTGTRFGEQYF. DNA for the CDR3: TGTGCCAGCAGTAAAACCGGGACACGGTTTGGAGAGCAGTACTTC.

The chain links TRBV7-9 to TRBJ1-1; no clear D. This CDR3 comprises 14 residues. With 1 base removed from V and 4 bases from J, the gap between germline ends came to 10 bases. The germline V gene encodes CDR1 SEHNR and CDR2 FQNEAQ (reference sequence). This CDR3 is CASSLGGLGTEAFF. CDR3 nucleotides: TGTGCCAGCAGCTTAGGGGGTCTAGGCACTGAAGCTTTCTTT. Full variable domain (outside the CDR3, taken from reference TRBV7-9 and TRBJ1-1): DTGVSQNPRHKITKRGQNVTFRCDPISEHNRLYWYRQTLGQGPEFLTYFQNEAQLEKSRLLSDRFSAERPKGSFSTLEIQRTEQGDSAMYLCASSLGGLGTEAFFGQGTRLTVV.

The chain combines TRBV28 with TRBJ1-5, with D maybe TRBD1 (5 bases). The CDR3 is 14 amino acids. CDR1 MDHEN and CDR2 SYDVKM come from the germline V gene. V lost 4 bases and J lost 5, with 12 bases in between. CDR3 loop: CASSSRLGDQPQHF. The CDR3 DNA sequence: TGTGCCAGCAGTTCCAGGTTGGGGGATCAGCCCCAGCATTTT.

The chain joins TRBV5-8 to TRBJ2-7, with a tentative D call TRBD1 (6 bases). V was shortened by 4 bases and J by 5 bases, with 13 bases between the two germline ends. Germline values: CDR1 SGHTS, CDR2 YDEGEE. CDR3 length equals 13 residues. CDR3 nucleotide sequence: TGTGCCAGCAGCCCGGGGACAATCCACGAGCAGTACTTC. Amino acid sequence: CASSPGTIHEQYF.